This T cell receptor (beta chain) was recorded in a study of T cell responses to AZD1222 COVID-19 vaccine. General study points: Spike was spanned by vaccine-associated CD4 TCRs, which were dominant at 160-218 and 743-854. Repertoire sampling was restricted to post-peak T cell response timepoints. The study reported that nearly half of spike-specific TCRs target unmutated variant regions.

Notes on this clone: The antigen remains undetermined.

The V end was cut by 4 bases, the J end by 0 bases, with 10 bases between. Germline V gene data show CDR1 as SGHRS and CDR2 as YFSETQ. The CDR3 spans 14 residues. TCRdb's copy holds only in-frame clones and misses some; the assay was immunoSEQ multiplex PCR. In the table there are some 39,000 clones, around 90% of which are singletons. This material consisted of peripheral blood, taken 28 days after the second AZD1222 dose. This rearrangement joins TRBV5-1 to TRBJ1-1; the D is unclear. The source is an adult who received the AZD1222 COVID-19 vaccine. CDR3 nucleotides: TGCGCCAGCAGCCCGTCAGTGATGAACACTGAAGCTTTCTTT. This translates into CASSPSVMNTEAFF.